This note documents a single T cell receptor beta chain sequence. Its antigen is not yet known. No base qualities exist here, and no much larger clone lies one base off it. Between the V and J ends, shortened by 4 bases and 2 bases respectively, the junction contains 15 bases. The CDR3 spans 15 residues, from the cysteine through the phenylalanine. Kept here is only the CDR3 DNA, which spans 45 bases and is read in frame from base 1. The germline V gene specifies SGHVS as CDR1 and FQNEAQ as CDR2. The data originate from a study of blood T cell repertoires in COVID-19 (dated by TCRdb to 2018 to 2021). The study in broad terms: Samples from collaborators originated in the United States, Italy and Spain and spanned both the acute and convalescent phases of COVID-19. The prospective study material was composed of cDNA or gDNA derived from T cells, B-cell-depleted T cells, or PBMCs. Subjects who had been exposed to COVID-19, were actively infected with it, or had recovered from it provided the deeply sampled blood TCRbeta repertoires that made up the dataset. A freely available public database, intended as a resource for researchers studying the immune response to SARS-CoV-2, is where the repertoires were released. The samples were drawn from two sources: the first 160 participants of the ongoing ImmuneRACE study, and 1,000 to 1,500 subjects contributed by 6 global collaborators. A de-identified subject ID, COVID-19 status, age in years and sex were almost always included in the sample metadata. Where available, HLA class I and class II types were taken from metadata supplied by the sample provider and were not determined by assay-based typing. Overall study results and their limits: The amount of clinical and demographic metadata varied by source and participant and was provided uncurated.

The collaborating institutions used their own protocols to collect whole blood in K2EDTA tubes. For TCRbeta analysis, collaborators shipped samples as frozen whole blood, isolated PBMCs, or DNA extracted from either of those sample types. TCRbeta CDR3 regions were amplified from genomic DNA using the immunoSEQ Assay, a bias-controlled multiplex PCR. The paper's processing steps were these. The number of nucleated cells in each sample was estimated from the amplification of reference gene primers within the assay. Sequence reads were collapsed and filtered to measure the absolute abundance of every unique TCRbeta CDR3 rearrangement. For each sample, productive Simpson clonality was calculated as the square root of Simpson's diversity index across productive rearrangements. TCRdb took over this immuneACCESS table, retaining in-frame rearrangements with V and J assigned. Such tables are incomplete; in checked studies, under half of the missing clones stem from an unresolved V gene, and the remainder is unexplained. That table furnishes V, J and clone size, whereas the DNA furnished D and trimming. This sample comprises some 62,000 clones, about four fifths of them detected only once. Approximately 5.3% of the sample is in the top ten clones.

The sequencing input was peripheral blood. The chain joins TRBV7-8 to TRBJ2-7; the best D guess is TRBD2, with 5 bases matching. This TCR derives from a human donor in a cohort sampled during active COVID-19. The CDR3: CASSYRRVGAYEQYF. The nucleotide sequence reads TGTGCCAGCAGCTACCGACGGGTGGGAGCCTACGAGCAGTACTTC.